Listed here are 8 T cell receptor beta chains from one sample, sequenced in a study of regulatory T cells in long-lasting Graves disease. Time point specified: newly diagnosed GD, antithyroid drugs for less than 3 months. PBMC-extracted RNA yielded the TCR library. In building TCR beta libraries, iRepertoire HTBI primers were used together with Arm-PCR of CDR3 regions. TCRdb redid the calling of the multiplex PCR reads with MiXCR, one entry per CDR3 protein. The sample lists approximately 460,000 distinct CDR3 sequences, around 15% seen once, with around a tenth in the top ten. This sample was also put to use in a study of T cells in Graves' hyperthyroidism and ophthalmopathy.

Sequencing was performed on peripheral blood mononuclear cells (PBMCs), taken at new diagnosis, from a patient treated with antithyroid drugs. Receptors originate from a woman under 40 with Graves disease.

The chain couples TRBV5-4 to TRBJ2-7; the match to TRBD2 covers 8 bases. Per the germline V gene, CDR1 is SGHNT and CDR2 is YYREEE (reference sequence). The CDR3 runs 15 residues. V trimming: 2 bases; J trimming: 2 bases; junction bases outside the gene matches: 6. The CDR3 DNA reads TGTGCCAGCAGCTTACTAGCGGATCTCACCTACGAGCAGTACTTC. Residues: CASSLLADLTYEQYF.

This clonotype was seen only a few times. CDR3 DNA sequence: TGTGCCAGCAGAATCAGGGTTTTAATGGATGGCTACACCTTC. Translation gives CASRIRVLMDGYTF. The chain joins TRBV5-6 to TRBJ1-2; maybe TRBD1 (5 bases). The CDR3 loop spans 14 amino acids. Trimming removed 5 bases from V and 6 bases from J, with 17 bases in between. Per the germline V gene, CDR1 is SGHDT and CDR2 is YYEEEE.

This clonotype came up many times. The V call is TRBV2, the J call TRBJ2-6; maybe TRBD1 (5 bases). V lost 7 bases, J lost 2 bases, and 15 bases lay in between. This CDR3 is built from 16 residues. The germline CDR1 and CDR2 sequences are SNHLY and FYNNEI. This chain's CDR3 is CASTQTRVAGANVLTF. CDR3 sequence (DNA): TGTGCCAGCACTCAAACCAGGGTTGCTGGGGCCAACGTCCTGACTTTC. The entire variable domain, with the rest obtained from reference TRBV2 and TRBJ2-6, is as follows: EPEVTQTPSHQVTQMGQEVILRCVPISNHLYFYWYRQILGQKVEFLVSFYNNEISEKSEIFDDQFSVERPDGSNFTLKIRSTKLEDSAMYFCASTQTRVAGANVLTFGAGSRLTVL.

This clonotype was picked up many times. CDR3 amino acids: CSAPTRTAGYGYTF. The CDR3 DNA sequence: TGCAGTGCCCCCACTAGGACAGCAGGATATGGCTACACCTTC. This rearrangement joins TRBV20-1 to TRBJ1-2; weak D call: TRBD1 (6 bases). CDR3 length: 14 residues. V was pared by 6 bases and J by 5 bases, with 19 bases between. The germline V gene encodes CDR1 DFQATT and CDR2 SNEGSKA (reference sequence).

This clonotype was seen at least ten times. This sequence joins TRBV28 and TRBJ2-3, with 9 bases aligning to TRBD2. Germline V CDR1 and CDR2: MDHEN, SYDVKM. This CDR3 has 16 amino acids. The ends lost 4 bases at V and 4 bases at J; junction bases unmatched: 9. The CDR3 here is CASSSPGLAKADTQYF. As DNA, the CDR3 is TGTGCCAGCAGTTCCCCGGGACTAGCTAAAGCAGATACGCAGTATTTT.

This clonotype was detected ten times or more. CDR3 coding DNA: TGTGCCAGCAGCCCGGACAGGGCGTACTATGGCTACACCTTC. Its translation: CASSPDRAYYGYTF. This rearrangement joins TRBV3-1 to TRBJ1-2; 8 bases are a match to TRBD1. Germline loops: CDR1 LGHDT, CDR2 YNNKEL (reference sequence). This CDR3 comprises 14 residues. The V gene end was trimmed by 4 bases and the J gene end by 3 bases; junction bases not matched to a gene: 4. Filled out from reference TRBV3-1 and TRBJ1-2, the complete variable domain reads DTAVSQTPKYLVTQMGNDKSIKCEQNLGHDTMYWYKQDSKKFLKIMFSYNNKELIINETVPNRFSPKSPDKAHLNLHINSLELGDSAVYFCASSPDRAYYGYTFGSGTRLTVV.

On this clonotype: This likely traces to a read error, being one base from a far larger clone. The chain joins TRBV12-3 or TRBV12-4 to TRBJ2-7, with D perhaps matching TRBD2 (6 bases). The CDR3 spans 14 residues. Trimming left V 4 bases short and J 7 bases short, with 17 bases between. CDR3 amino acids: CASSSNSGGNEQYF. The CDR3 DNA sequence: TGTGCCAGCAGTTCTAACAGCGGAGGGAATGAGCAGTACTTC.

This clonotype was detected many times. The chain uses TRBV5-1 and TRBJ1-1; 11 positions agree with TRBD1. The CDR3 covers 13 residues. CDR1 is SGHRS, CDR2 YFSETQ, per germline. The J segment lost 8 bases and the V segment lost 4 bases, leaving 4 bases of the junction unmatched. CDR3 sequence (DNA): TGCGCCAGCAGCCATGGGACAGGGGGGGAAGCTTTCTTT. Encoded protein: CASSHGTGGEAFF.